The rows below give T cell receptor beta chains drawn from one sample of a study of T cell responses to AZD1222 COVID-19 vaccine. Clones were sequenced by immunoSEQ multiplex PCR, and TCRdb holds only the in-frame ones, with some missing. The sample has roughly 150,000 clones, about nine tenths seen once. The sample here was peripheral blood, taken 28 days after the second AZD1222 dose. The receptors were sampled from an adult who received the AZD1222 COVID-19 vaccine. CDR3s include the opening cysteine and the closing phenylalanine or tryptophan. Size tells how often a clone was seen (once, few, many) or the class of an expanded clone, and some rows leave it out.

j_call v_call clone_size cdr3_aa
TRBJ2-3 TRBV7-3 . CASSSLTDTQYF
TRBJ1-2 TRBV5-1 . CASSLRRGTGDNYGYTF
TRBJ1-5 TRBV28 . CASTWGTVNQPQHF
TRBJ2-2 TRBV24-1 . CATSSSGGVRTGELFF
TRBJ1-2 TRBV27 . CASSKQGAAWGYTF
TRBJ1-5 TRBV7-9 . CASSPRDMDSNQPQHF
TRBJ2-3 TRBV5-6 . CASSYGTGVSTDTQYF
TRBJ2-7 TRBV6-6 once CASRHRGGRYEQYF
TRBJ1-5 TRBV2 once CASSTNSYSNQPQHF
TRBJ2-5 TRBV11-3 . CASSKRGVQETQYF
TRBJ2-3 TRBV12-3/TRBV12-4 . CASSPADTQYF
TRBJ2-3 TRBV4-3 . CASSPTGAHDTQYF
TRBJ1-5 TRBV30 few CAWSPDRGWGQPQHF
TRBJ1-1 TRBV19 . CASSLSQGRTEAFF
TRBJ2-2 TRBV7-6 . CASSLASRLGELFF
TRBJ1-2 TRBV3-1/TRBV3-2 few CASSQDRGTFHGYTF
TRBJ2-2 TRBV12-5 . CASGNTGELFF
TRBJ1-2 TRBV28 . CASTDGDRWGGYTF
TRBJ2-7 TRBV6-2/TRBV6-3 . CASSSGASGRGLYEQYF
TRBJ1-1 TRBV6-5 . CASSRVRGAEAFF
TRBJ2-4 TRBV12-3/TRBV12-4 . CASSLTVEGIQYF
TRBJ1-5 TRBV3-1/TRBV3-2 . CASTYGSNQPQHF
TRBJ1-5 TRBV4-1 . CASSQEGGHGRQPQHF
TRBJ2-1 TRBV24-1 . CATSDYGNEQFF
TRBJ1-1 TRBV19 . CASSMRAGAEAFF
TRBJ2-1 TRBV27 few CASSLRSTNNEQFF
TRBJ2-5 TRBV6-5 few CASSYAGLETQYF
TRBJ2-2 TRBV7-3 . CASSLMGRLTGELFF
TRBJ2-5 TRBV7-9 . CASGGTSGRGETQYF
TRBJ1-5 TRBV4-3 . CASSQQGNQPQHF
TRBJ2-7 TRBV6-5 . CASMDTYYEQYF
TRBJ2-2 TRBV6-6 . CATTYGTPNTGELFF
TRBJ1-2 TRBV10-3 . CAIRGETDYGYTF
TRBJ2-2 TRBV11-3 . CASSDGTSGPAGELFF
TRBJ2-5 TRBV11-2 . CASSFNPLGETQYF
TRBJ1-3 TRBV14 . CASSQLSTGAGNTIYF
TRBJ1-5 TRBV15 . CATSRALGQGIQPQHF
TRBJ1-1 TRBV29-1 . CSVGRGLDTEAFF
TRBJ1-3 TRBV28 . CASRFSGNTIYF
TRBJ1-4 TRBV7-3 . CASSLGPPDTLFF
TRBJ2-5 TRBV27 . CASSLHLTWYSAQETQYF
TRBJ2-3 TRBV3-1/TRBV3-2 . CASSQDIQWGPDTQYF
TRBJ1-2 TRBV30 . CAYTSPGNYGYTF
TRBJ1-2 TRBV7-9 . CASSLTGSYYGYTF
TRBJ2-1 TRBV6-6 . CASSYSSAANEQFF
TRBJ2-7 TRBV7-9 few CASSSRAGGGDEQYF
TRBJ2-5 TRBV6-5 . CASSYWGGPQETQYF
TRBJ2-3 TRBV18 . CASSPPATDTQYF
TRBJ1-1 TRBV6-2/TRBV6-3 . CASSYPSGLNTEAFF
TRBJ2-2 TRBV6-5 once CASRSRSGELFF
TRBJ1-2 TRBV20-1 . CSASRAIIPF
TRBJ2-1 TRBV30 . CASSGLQDNEQFF
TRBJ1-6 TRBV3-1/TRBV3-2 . CASSQDHGAYNSPLHF
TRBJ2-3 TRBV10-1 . CASSGESTDTQYF